The 3 T cell receptor beta chains reported below all come from one sample, sequenced in a study of blood T cell repertoires in COVID-19. Assay used: immunoSEQ multiplex PCR; TCRdb lists only in-frame clones, some missing. The repertoire includes nearly 250,000 clones, roughly 86% of them detected once, and 1.6% sits in the top ten. Sequenced sample: peripheral blood. The receptor source for this set is an older woman who had recovered from COVID-19.

This chain links TRBV6-1 with TRBJ1-2, with TRBD1 matching 7 bases. CDR1 and CDR2 from the germline V gene are MNHNS and SASEGT. This CDR3 is built from 17 residues. With 4 bases clipped from V and 1 base from J, the junction kept 12 bases outside the gene matches. The chain's CDR3 is CASSALQGRPDNYGYTF. The CDR3 coding sequence is TGTGCCAGCAGTGCCCTACAGGGGAGGCCCGATAACTATGGCTACACCTTC.

V is TRBV6-5 and J is TRBJ2-7, with TRBD2 matching over 9 bases. This CDR3 spans 13 amino acids. Trimming took 5 bases from V and 12 from J; bases not matched to a gene: 11. Germline CDR1 is MNHEY and CDR2 is SVGAGI. DNA for the CDR3: TGTGCCAGCAGTCAGATAGCGGGGGCCTTGGCGTACTTC. Its protein is CASSQIAGALAYF.

The table lists this clone with a count of one. The chain carries TRBV9 and TRBJ2-5; 10 nucleotides agree with TRBD1. The CDR3 has 16 amino acids. Germline loops: CDR1 SGDLS, CDR2 YYNGEE. V was clipped by 1 base and J by 5 bases; unmatched bases: 8. The CDR3 sequence is CASSVTPRGQGETQYF. CDR3 coding DNA: TGTGCCAGCAGCGTAACCCCGAGGGGACAGGGGGAGACCCAGTACTTC.